This T cell receptor beta chain was retrieved from a study of blood T cell repertoires in COVID-19. At the level of the study: Acute and convalescent COVID-19 samples came from the United States, Italy and Spain. T cells, B-cell-depleted T cells, or PBMCs provided the cDNA or gDNA that served as material.

The germline V gene has CDR1 SEHNR and CDR2 FQNEAQ (reference sequence). V was pared by 3 bases and J by 8 bases, with 20 bases between. CDR3 length: 16 amino acids. This table comes from immunoSEQ multiplex PCR, and its TCRdb copy is limited to in-frame clones, with some not included. The sample consists of over 200,000 clones, about nine tenths of them appearing once. The chain carries TRBV7-9 and TRBJ2-1; maybe TRBD2 (5 bases). The sequenced sample consisted of peripheral blood. The receptor was derived from a middle-aged man with acute or convalescent COVID-19. CDR3 DNA: TGTGCCAGCAGCTTGTTGTTAGTAGCGACTTTGGATGAGCAGTTCTTC. It codes for CASSLLLVATLDEQFF.